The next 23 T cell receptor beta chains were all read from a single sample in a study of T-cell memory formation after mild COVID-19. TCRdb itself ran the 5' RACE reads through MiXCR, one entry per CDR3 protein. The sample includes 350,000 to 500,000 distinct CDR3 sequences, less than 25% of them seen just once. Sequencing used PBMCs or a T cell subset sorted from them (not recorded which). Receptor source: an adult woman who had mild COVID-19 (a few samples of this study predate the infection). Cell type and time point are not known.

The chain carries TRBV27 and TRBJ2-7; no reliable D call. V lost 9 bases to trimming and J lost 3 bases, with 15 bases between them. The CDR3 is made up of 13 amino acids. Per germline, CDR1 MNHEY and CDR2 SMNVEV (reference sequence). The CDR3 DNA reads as TGTGCCAGTTCCGGGCTAAGTCACTACGAGCAGTACTTC. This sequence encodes CASSGLSHYEQYF.

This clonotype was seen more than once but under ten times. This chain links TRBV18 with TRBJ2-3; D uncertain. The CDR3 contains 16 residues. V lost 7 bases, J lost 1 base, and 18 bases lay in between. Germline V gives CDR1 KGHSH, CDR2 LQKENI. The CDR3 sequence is CASLAVGGVGTDTQYF. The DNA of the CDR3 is TGTGCCAGCTTGGCGGTCGGCGGAGTGGGCACAGATACGCAGTATTTT. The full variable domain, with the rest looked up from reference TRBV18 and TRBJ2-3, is NAGVMQNPRHLVRRRGQEARLRCSPMKGHSHVYWYRQLPEEGLKFMVYLQKENIIDESGMPKERFSAEFPKEGPSILRIQQVVRGDSAAYFCASLAVGGVGTDTQYFGPGTRLTVL.

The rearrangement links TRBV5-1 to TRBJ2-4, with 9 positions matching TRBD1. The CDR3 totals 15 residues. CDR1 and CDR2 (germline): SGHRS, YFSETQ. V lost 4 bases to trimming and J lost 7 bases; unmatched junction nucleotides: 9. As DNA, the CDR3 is TGCGCCAGCAGCGCTACAGGGGGCTGGGGGAACATTCAGTACTTC. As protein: CASSATGGWGNIQYF.

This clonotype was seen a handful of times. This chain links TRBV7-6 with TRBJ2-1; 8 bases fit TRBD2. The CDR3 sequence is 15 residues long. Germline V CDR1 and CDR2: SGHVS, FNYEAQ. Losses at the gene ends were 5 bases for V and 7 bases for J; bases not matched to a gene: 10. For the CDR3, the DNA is TGTGCCAGCAGCCCCGATGGCCGGGGGGGTAATGAGCAGTTCTTC. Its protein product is CASSPDGRGGNEQFF.

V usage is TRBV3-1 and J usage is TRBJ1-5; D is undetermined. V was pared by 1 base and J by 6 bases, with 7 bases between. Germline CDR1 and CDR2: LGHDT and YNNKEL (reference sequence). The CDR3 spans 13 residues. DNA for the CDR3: TGTGCCAGCAGCCAAGGGGCCGCTCAGCCCCAGCATTTT. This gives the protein CASSQGAAQPQHF.

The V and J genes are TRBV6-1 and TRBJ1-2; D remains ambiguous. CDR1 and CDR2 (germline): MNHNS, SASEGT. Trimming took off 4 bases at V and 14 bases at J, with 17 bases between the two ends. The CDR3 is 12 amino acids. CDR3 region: CASSAGNRGLTF. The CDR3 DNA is TGTGCCAGCAGTGCCGGGAACCGAGGTTTGACCTTC.

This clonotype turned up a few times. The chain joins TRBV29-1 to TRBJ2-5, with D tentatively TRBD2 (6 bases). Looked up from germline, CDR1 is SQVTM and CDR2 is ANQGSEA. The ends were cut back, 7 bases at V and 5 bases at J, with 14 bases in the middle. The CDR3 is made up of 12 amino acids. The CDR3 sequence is CSAEEGHETQYF. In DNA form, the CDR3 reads TGCAGCGCCGAGGAGGGGCACGAGACCCAGTACTTC.

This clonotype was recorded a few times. CDR3 DNA sequence: TGTGCCAGCAGTCGAACTCGACAGGGCTACCAAGAGACCCAGTACTTC. Translated: CASSRTRQGYQETQYF. This chain links TRBV6-6 with TRBJ2-5; 7 nucleotides agree with TRBD1. The V and J ends lost 5 bases and 0 bases, in that order; junction bases with no gene match: 9. The CDR3 covers 16 residues. The germline V gene encodes CDR1 MNHNY and CDR2 SVGAGI (reference sequence).

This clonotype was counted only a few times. The CDR3 here is CASSPGLAGDDETQYF. In nucleotides, the CDR3 is TGTGCCAGCAGCCCTGGACTAGCGGGAGATGACGAGACCCAGTACTTC. This chain joins TRBV12-3 or TRBV12-4 and TRBJ2-5; 13 positions agree with TRBD2. The ends lost 6 bases at V and 5 bases at J; junction bases unmatched: 9. There are 16 residues in the CDR3.

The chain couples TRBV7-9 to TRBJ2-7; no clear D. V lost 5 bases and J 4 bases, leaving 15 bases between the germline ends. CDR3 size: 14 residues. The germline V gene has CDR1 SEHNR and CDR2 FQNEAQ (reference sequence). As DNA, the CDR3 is TGTGCCAGCAGCCCCACGGGCAAAACATACGAGCAGTACTTC. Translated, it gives CASSPTGKTYEQYF. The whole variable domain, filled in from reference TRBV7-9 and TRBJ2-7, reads DTGVSQNPRHKITKRGQNVTFRCDPISEHNRLYWYRQTLGQGPEFLTYFQNEAQLEKSRLLSDRFSAERPKGSFSTLEIQRTEQGDSAMYLCASSPTGKTYEQYFGPGTRLTVT.

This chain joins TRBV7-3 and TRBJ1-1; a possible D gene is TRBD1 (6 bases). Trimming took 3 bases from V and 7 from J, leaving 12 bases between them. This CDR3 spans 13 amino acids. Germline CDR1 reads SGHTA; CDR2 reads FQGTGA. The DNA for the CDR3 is TGTGCCAGCAGCTTTAAGGGGGTCGGTGAAGCTTTCTTT. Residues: CASSFKGVGEAFF.

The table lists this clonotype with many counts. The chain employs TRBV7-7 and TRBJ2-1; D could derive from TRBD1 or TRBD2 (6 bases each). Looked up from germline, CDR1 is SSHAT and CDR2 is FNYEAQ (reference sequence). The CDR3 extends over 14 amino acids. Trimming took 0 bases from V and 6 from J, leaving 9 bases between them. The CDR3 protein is CASSLAGGLNEQFF. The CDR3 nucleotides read TGTGCCAGCAGCTTAGCGGGGGGCCTCAATGAGCAGTTCTTC.

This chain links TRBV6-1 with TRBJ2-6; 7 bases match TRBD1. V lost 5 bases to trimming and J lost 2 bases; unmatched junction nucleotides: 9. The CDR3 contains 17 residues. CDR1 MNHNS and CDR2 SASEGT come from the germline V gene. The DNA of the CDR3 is TGTGCCAGCAGTCCGAGTCGACAGGGAGCTGGGGCCAACGTCCTGACTTTC. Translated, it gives CASSPSRQGAGANVLTF.

The CDR3 sequence is CASSLERGMDTQYF. The CDR3 bases are TGCGCCAGCAGCTTGGAGAGAGGGATGGATACGCAGTATTTT. This sequence joins TRBV5-1 and TRBJ2-3; maybe TRBD2 (5 bases). CDR1 is SGHRS and CDR2 is YFSETQ in the germline V gene. Trimming left V 0 bases short and J 6 bases short, with 11 bases between. The CDR3 runs 14 residues.

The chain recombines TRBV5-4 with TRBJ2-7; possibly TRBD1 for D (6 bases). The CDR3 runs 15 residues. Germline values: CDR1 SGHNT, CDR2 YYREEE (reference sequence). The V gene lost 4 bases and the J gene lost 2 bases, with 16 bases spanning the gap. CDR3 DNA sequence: TGTGCCAGCAGCCCAACCCCGGGACATCCCTACGAGCAGTACTTC. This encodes CASSPTPGHPYEQYF.

Here the CDR3 DNA reads TGCGCCAGCAGGGCGGACAGGTCTGGGGCCAACGTCCTGACTTTC. Residues: CASRADRSGANVLTF. The rearrangement uses TRBV4-3 and TRBJ2-6; 7 bases agree with TRBD1. Germline CDR1 is LGHNA and CDR2 is YSLEER. CDR3 size: 15 residues. After removal of 6 bases from V and 1 base from J, the junction contained 3 bases not matched to a gene.

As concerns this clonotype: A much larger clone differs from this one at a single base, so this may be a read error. This CDR3 reads CASSVGQTQYF. The DNA of the CDR3 is TGCGCCAGCAGCGTGGGGCAGACCCAGTACTTC. The genes are TRBV5-1 and TRBJ2-5; D might be TRBD1 (5 bases). From germline, CDR1 is SGHRS and CDR2 YFSETQ. Trimming pared 4 bases from V and 6 bases from J, leaving 7 bases between. The CDR3 has 11 residues.

DNA for the CDR3: TGCAGCGCCCGGGGCACCTCTAACTATGGCTACACCTTC. It specifies CSARGTSNYGYTF. The chain combines TRBV29-1 with TRBJ1-2; the D gene is possibly TRBD1 (5 bases). Germline V lookup: CDR1 SQVTM, CDR2 ANQGSEA. The CDR3 runs 13 residues. Trimming shortened V by 7 bases and J by 0 bases, and 12 bases separated the two germline ends.

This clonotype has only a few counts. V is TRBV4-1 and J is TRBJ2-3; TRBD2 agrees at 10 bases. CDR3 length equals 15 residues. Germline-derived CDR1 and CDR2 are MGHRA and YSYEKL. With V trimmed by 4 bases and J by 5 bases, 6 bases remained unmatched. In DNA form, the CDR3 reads TGCGCCAGCAGCCGCATCCTAGCGGGGGAAGATACGCAGTATTTT. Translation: CASSRILAGEDTQYF.

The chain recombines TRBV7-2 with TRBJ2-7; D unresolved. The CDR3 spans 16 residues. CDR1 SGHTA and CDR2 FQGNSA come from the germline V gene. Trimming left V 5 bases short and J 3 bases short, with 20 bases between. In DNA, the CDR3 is TGTGCCAGCAGCCACCCCCCGGGCGGCGACGTCTACGAGCAGTACTTC. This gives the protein CASSHPPGGDVYEQYF.

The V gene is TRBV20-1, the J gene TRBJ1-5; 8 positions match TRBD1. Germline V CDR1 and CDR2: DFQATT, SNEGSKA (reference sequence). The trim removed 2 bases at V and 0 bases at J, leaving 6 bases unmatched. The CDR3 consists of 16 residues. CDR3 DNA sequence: TGCAGTGCTAGAACCAACAGGGGGTATAGCAATCAGCCCCAGCATTTT. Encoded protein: CSARTNRGYSNQPQHF.

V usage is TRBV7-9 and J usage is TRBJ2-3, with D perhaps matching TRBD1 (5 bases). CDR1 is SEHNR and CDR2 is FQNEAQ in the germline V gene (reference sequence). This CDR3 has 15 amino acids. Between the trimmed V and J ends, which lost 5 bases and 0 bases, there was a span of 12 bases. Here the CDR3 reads CASSQGAGSTDTQYF. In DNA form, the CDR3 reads TGTGCCAGCAGCCAAGGGGCAGGGAGCACAGATACGCAGTATTTT.

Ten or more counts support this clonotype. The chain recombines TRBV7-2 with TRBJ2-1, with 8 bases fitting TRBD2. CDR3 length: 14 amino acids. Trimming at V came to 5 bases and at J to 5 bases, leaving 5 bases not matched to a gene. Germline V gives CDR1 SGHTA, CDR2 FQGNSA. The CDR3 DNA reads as TGTGCCAGCAGCCTAGGACTAGCCCACAATGAGCAGTTCTTC. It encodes CASSLGLAHNEQFF. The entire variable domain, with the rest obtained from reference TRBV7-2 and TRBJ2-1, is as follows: GAGVSQSPSNKVTEKGKDVELRCDPISGHTALYWYRQSLGQGLEFLIYFQGNSAPDKSGLPSDRFSAERTGGSVSTLTIQRTQQEDSAVYLCASSLGLAHNEQFFGPGTRLTVL.